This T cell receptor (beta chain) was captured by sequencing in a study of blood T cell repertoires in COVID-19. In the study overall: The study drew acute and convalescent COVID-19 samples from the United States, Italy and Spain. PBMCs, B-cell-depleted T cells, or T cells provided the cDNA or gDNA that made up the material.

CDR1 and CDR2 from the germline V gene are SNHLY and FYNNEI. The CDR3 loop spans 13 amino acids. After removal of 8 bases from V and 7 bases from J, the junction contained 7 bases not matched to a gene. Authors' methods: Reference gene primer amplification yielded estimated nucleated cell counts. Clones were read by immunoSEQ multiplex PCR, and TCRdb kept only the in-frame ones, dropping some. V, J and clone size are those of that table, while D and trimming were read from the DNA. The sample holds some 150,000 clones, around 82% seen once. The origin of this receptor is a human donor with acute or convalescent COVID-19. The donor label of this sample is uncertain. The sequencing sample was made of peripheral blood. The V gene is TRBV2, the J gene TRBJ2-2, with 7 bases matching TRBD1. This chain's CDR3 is CASWTGRIGELFF. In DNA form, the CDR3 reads TGTGCCAGCTGGACAGGCCGAATCGGGGAGCTGTTTTTT.